Listed below are T cell receptor beta chains from one sample, sequenced in a study of T-cell memory formation after mild COVID-19. One entry per CDR3 protein, called by TCRdb with MiXCR from the 5' RACE reads. Counted here are more than 450,000 distinct CDR3 sequences, about a sixth occurring once; the ten biggest clones make up about 11%. Input material: PBMCs or a T cell subset sorted from them (not recorded which). The receptor source for this set is an adult woman who had mild COVID-19 (a few samples of this study predate the infection). Cell type and time point are not known. The CDR3 runs from the conserved cysteine through the conserved F or W. The D gene is left open where the match is weak. A row's size may be missing; if present it is once, few, many or a size class.

d_call: TRBD2; v_call: TRBV5-6; clone_size: .; cdr3_aa: CASSLGGSGGAEETQYF
d_call: .; v_call: TRBV7-8; clone_size: .; cdr3_aa: CASSSTITLVAPLGSYEQYF
d_call: .; v_call: TRBV11-1; clone_size: few; cdr3_aa: CASSFLQAREETQYF
d_call: TRBD2; v_call: TRBV6-5; clone_size: .; cdr3_aa: CASSDRTSGYYNEQFF
d_call: .; v_call: TRBV30; clone_size: few; cdr3_aa: CAWTIGAGGTEAFF
d_call: TRBD2; v_call: TRBV20-1; clone_size: .; cdr3_aa: CSAQERGPTYEQYF
d_call: .; v_call: TRBV7-8; clone_size: .; cdr3_aa: CASSSPLGNYEQYF
d_call: TRBD2; v_call: TRBV7-2; clone_size: few; cdr3_aa: CASSSSGIVETQYF
d_call: TRBD1; v_call: TRBV30; clone_size: .; cdr3_aa: CAWLPGTGRTEAFF
d_call: .; v_call: TRBV29-1; clone_size: .; cdr3_aa: CSVVMTSSYGYTF